Presented here are 24 T cell receptor beta chains from one specimen sequenced in a study of blood T cell repertoires in COVID-19. Libraries were prepared by immunoSEQ multiplex PCR; TCRdb keeps only in-frame clonotypes and omits some of them. This sample carries roughly 110,000 clones, approximately 80% of them seen once, and the ten largest clones take more than 13%. Material for sequencing was peripheral blood. These receptors all stem from an older woman with acute or convalescent COVID-19.

A note on this clone: The sample has other DNA sequences that encode this CDR3 too. The V gene is TRBV3-1 (or the pseudogene TRBV3-2), the J gene TRBJ2-7; D gene unclear. The V end lost 0 bases, the J end lost 3 bases, and 3 bases lay between the germline ends. Germline lookup yields CDR1 LGHDT and CDR2 YNNKEL (reference sequence). The CDR3 totals 12 residues. CDR3: CASSQDRYEQYF. In DNA, the CDR3 is TGTGCCAGCAGCCAAGACCGCTACGAGCAGTACTTC.

The CDR3: CASSQDRVRRRGQILETQYF. CDR3 nucleotides: TGTGCCAGCAGCCAAGATCGGGTTCGGAGGCGGGGCCAGATTTTAGAGACCCAGTACTTC. The J gene is TRBJ2-5, the V gene TRBV3-1 (or the pseudogene TRBV3-2); D may be TRBD2 (6 bases). The germline V and J ends were trimmed by 0 bases and 4 bases, with 27 bases remaining between them. The CDR3 length is 20 residues. The germline V gene has CDR1 LGHDT and CDR2 YNNKEL (reference sequence).

The rearrangement uses TRBV5-4 and TRBJ2-5; tentatively, D is TRBD2 (6 bases). Trimming cost V 2 bases and J 2 bases, with 10 bases left between them. CDR1 is SGHNT, CDR2 YYREEE, per germline (reference sequence). The CDR3 runs 14 residues. The chain's CDR3 is CASSFRGIQETQYF. CDR3 nucleotide sequence: TGTGCCAGCAGCTTCCGGGGGATACAAGAGACCCAGTACTTC.

The rearrangement joins TRBV28 to TRBJ1-5; D not resolved. CDR1 is MDHEN, CDR2 SYDVKM, per germline. The CDR3 is made up of 16 amino acids. The germline V and J ends were trimmed by 5 bases and 1 base, with 15 bases remaining between them. CDR3 in amino acids: CASSPGGGMSNQPQHF. The CDR3 coding sequence is TGTGCCAGCAGTCCCGGCGGTGGAATGAGCAATCAGCCCCAGCATTTT.

This chain uses TRBV5-1 with TRBJ2-3; D is perhaps TRBD2 (5 bases). Germline V gene sequence: CDR1 SGHRS, CDR2 YFSETQ. Trimming removed 0 bases at V and 5 bases at J, with 13 bases between. The CDR3 loop spans 15 amino acids. The CDR3 here is CASSLGRGGEDTQYF. CDR3 sequence (DNA): TGCGCCAGCAGCTTGGGGCGCGGAGGTGAAGATACGCAGTATTTT.

The rearrangement uses TRBV5-1 and TRBJ1-1; no clear D. This CDR3 has 15 amino acids. The V end was cut by 3 bases, the J end by 3 bases, with 15 bases between. The germline gives CDR1 SGHRS, CDR2 YFSETQ. The CDR3 region has the DNA TGCGCCAGCAGCTCAATGGCGGGGAGGGACACTGAAGCTTTCTTT. Residues: CASSSMAGRDTEAFF.

With respect to this clone: The sample has other DNA sequences that encode this CDR3 too. The V call is TRBV5-1, the J call TRBJ1-2; 9 bases map to TRBD1. The junction had 4 bases not matched to a gene; V was cut back by 4 bases and J by 6 bases. CDR1 is SGHRS and CDR2 is YFSETQ in the germline V gene. This CDR3 region has 13 residues. The CDR3 sequence is CASSVTGGHGYTF. CDR3 nucleotides: TGCGCCAGCAGCGTGACAGGGGGACATGGCTACACCTTC.

This chain links TRBV12-5 with TRBJ2-7; tentatively, D is TRBD1 (6 bases). Germline CDR1 LGHNT, CDR2 FRNRAP. Trimming took off 4 bases at V and 1 base at J, with 11 bases between the two ends. CDR3 length: 14 amino acids. The CDR3 DNA sequence: TGTGCTAGTGGTTCAGGGGCGCCGTCCTACGAGCAGTACTTC. Translated: CASGSGAPSYEQYF.

The chain has TRBV19 and TRBJ2-7, with 10 nucleotides matching TRBD1. Germline CDR1 and CDR2: LNHDA and SQIVND (reference sequence). The V and J ends lost 5 bases and 4 bases, in that order; junction bases with no gene match: 11. This CDR3 has 16 residues. CDR3 loop: CASSAKSGTGAYEQYF. CDR3 bases: TGTGCCAGTAGTGCAAAATCCGGGACAGGGGCGTACGAGCAGTACTTC. Full variable domain (missing parts from reference TRBV19 and TRBJ2-7): DGGITQSPKYLFRKEGQNVTLSCEQNLNHDAMYWYRQDPGQGLRLIYYSQIVNDFQKGDIAEGYSVSREKKESFPLTVTSAQKNPTAFYLCASSAKSGTGAYEQYFGPGTRLTVT.

This clone came up once. This CDR3 is also generated by other DNA sequences in the sample. The CDR3 coding sequence is TGCGCCAGCAGCTTGGGGGGACAGAGCAATCAGCCCCAGCATTTT. Translation: CASSLGGQSNQPQHF. This sequence joins TRBV5-1 and TRBJ1-5, with 7 bases that match TRBD1. The germline V gene has CDR1 SGHRS and CDR2 YFSETQ. This CDR3 has 15 residues. Trimming took 0 bases from V and 1 from J; bases not matched to a gene: 1.

The chain couples TRBV19 to TRBJ2-3, with TRBD2 matching over 12 bases. V shed 5 bases, J shed 2 bases, and the junction held 11 bases outside the gene matches. Germline assignment: CDR1 LNHDA and CDR2 SQIVND (reference sequence). This CDR3 is built from 18 residues. This CDR3 is CASSRGLAGLRSTDTQYF. CDR3 in DNA: TGTGCCAGTAGTCGCGGACTAGCGGGGCTACGGTCCACAGATACGCAGTATTTT.

The chain couples TRBV2 to TRBJ2-7, with 10 bases lining up with TRBD1. This CDR3 contains 15 residues. Germline V CDR1 and CDR2: SNHLY, FYNNEI. V shed 6 bases, J shed 6 bases, and the junction held 11 bases outside the gene matches. CDR3 residues: CASSRRTGGESEQYF. CDR3 bases: TGTGCCAGCAGCCGTCGGACAGGGGGGGAAAGCGAGCAGTACTTC.

Only one count was recorded for this clone. The V gene is TRBV6-4, the J gene TRBJ1-1, with a tentative D call TRBD1 (6 bases). Germline CDR1 is MRHNA and CDR2 is SNTAGT. CDR3 length: 15 amino acids. The V and J ends lost 0 bases and 6 bases respectively, with 14 bases between them. The CDR3 nucleotides are TGTGCCAGCAGTGACTCCTACAGGGTAGGCGCTGAAGCTTTCTTT. Translation: CASSDSYRVGAEAFF.

In DNA form, the CDR3 reads TGTGCCAGCAGTCCCGACAGGGTGAATCAGCCCCAGCATTTT. Its translation: CASSPDRVNQPQHF. The V and J genes are TRBV28 and TRBJ1-5; 7 bases fit TRBD1. This CDR3 comprises 14 residues. The V gene end was trimmed by 5 bases and the J gene end by 4 bases; junction bases not matched to a gene: 5. CDR1 MDHEN and CDR2 SYDVKM come from the germline V gene. Complete variable domain (other parts from reference TRBV28 and TRBJ1-5): DVKVTQSSRYLVKRTGEKVFLECVQDMDHENMFWYRQDPGLGLRLIYFSYDVKMKEKGDIPEGYSVSREKKERFSLILESASTNQTSMYLCASSPDRVNQPQHFGDGTRLSIL.

CDR3 nucleotides: TGTGCCAGTCATGACAGACACCCTGACTATGGCTACACCTTC. This codes for CASHDRHPDYGYTF. The chain links TRBV19 to TRBJ1-2, with TRBD1 as a possible D gene (5 bases). V lost 8 bases and J 3 bases, leaving 16 bases between the germline ends. The CDR3 runs 14 residues. CDR1 and CDR2 (germline): LNHDA, SQIVND (reference sequence). Drawing the rest from reference TRBV19 and TRBJ1-2, the complete variable domain is DGGITQSPKYLFRKEGQNVTLSCEQNLNHDAMYWYRQDPGQGLRLIYYSQIVNDFQKGDIAEGYSVSREKKESFPLTVTSAQKNPTAFYLCASHDRHPDYGYTFGSGTRLTVV.

This chain links TRBV7-7 with TRBJ2-1, with a possible D match to TRBD2 (6 bases). Germline-derived CDR1 and CDR2 are SSHAT and FNYEAQ (reference sequence). V was cut by 4 bases and J by 7 bases, with 11 bases left in between. This CDR3 has 13 residues. CDR3 protein: CASSWDFLNEQFF. The CDR3 bases are TGTGCCAGCAGCTGGGACTTTCTGAATGAGCAGTTCTTC.

The CDR3 region is CASSVRAGLNSPLHF. In DNA form, the CDR3 reads TGTGCCAGCAGTGTTAGGGCAGGGCTTAATTCACCCCTCCACTTT. The chain has TRBV2 and TRBJ1-6; D perhaps matches TRBD1 (5 bases). The CDR3 contains 15 residues. V was cut by 4 bases and J by 6 bases, with 13 bases left in between. Germline-derived CDR1 and CDR2 are SNHLY and FYNNEI.

The chain has TRBV15 and TRBJ1-5, with D uncertain. The V end lost 1 base, the J end lost 1 base, and 11 bases lay between the germline ends. The CDR3 length is 16 residues. The germline V gene has CDR1 LNHNV and CDR2 YYDKDF (reference sequence). CDR3 sequence reads: CATSRGGGTSNQPQHF. For the CDR3, the DNA is TGTGCCACCAGCAGAGGAGGAGGCACGAGCAATCAGCCCCAGCATTTT.

The rearrangement joins TRBV4-2 to TRBJ2-3; TRBD2 matches 13 bases. The germline V gene encodes CDR1 LGHNA and CDR2 YNFKEQ. The CDR3 is made up of 18 amino acids. With V trimmed by 7 bases and J by 5 bases, 15 bases remained unmatched. The CDR3 protein is CASTPTGTSGIAGDTQYF. The CDR3 DNA is TGTGCCAGCACCCCAACCGGGACTAGCGGGATTGCAGGAGATACGCAGTATTTT.

The V gene is TRBV3-1 (or the pseudogene TRBV3-2), the J gene TRBJ2-1; D is perhaps TRBD2 (6 bases). The V gene's germline CDR1 is LGHDT and CDR2 YNNKEL (reference sequence). Trimming took off 4 bases at V and 8 bases at J, with 15 bases between the two ends. This CDR3 region has 14 residues. This CDR3 reads CASSPLTSSDEQFF. CDR3 coding DNA: TGTGCCAGCAGCCCTCTGACTAGTTCTGATGAGCAGTTCTTC.

The J gene is TRBJ2-7, the V gene TRBV9; 8 positions agree with TRBD2. Germline V CDR1 and CDR2: SGDLS, YYNGEE. V gave up 0 bases and J gave up 2 bases; unmatched junction bases: 7. The CDR3 length is 16 residues. CDR3 sequence reads: CASSVVPSGPTYEQYF. The CDR3 DNA sequence: TGTGCCAGCAGCGTAGTCCCTAGCGGGCCAACCTACGAGCAGTACTTC.

The chain combines TRBV3-1 (or the pseudogene TRBV3-2) with TRBJ2-1; 7 bases map to TRBD1. J was trimmed by 3 bases and V by 4 bases; bases with no gene match: 9. CDR1 and CDR2 (germline): LGHDT, YNNKEL (reference sequence). The CDR3 has 16 amino acids. The CDR3 here is CASSPFRGQVYNEQFF. The CDR3 DNA sequence: TGTGCCAGCAGCCCATTTAGGGGGCAGGTCTACAATGAGCAGTTCTTC.

This clone was seen just once. The chain employs TRBV5-1 and TRBJ1-4; TRBD1 matches 7 bases. The CDR3 covers 14 residues. Looked up from germline, CDR1 is SGHRS and CDR2 is YFSETQ. Trimming removed 4 bases from V and 4 bases from J; junction bases left unmatched: 4. CDR3 residues: CASSGGQINEKLFF. The CDR3 DNA reads as TGCGCCAGCAGCGGGGGACAGATTAATGAAAAACTGTTTTTT.

This chain uses TRBV20-1 with TRBJ2-3, with 10 bases lining up with TRBD2. The CDR3 totals 15 residues. Germline values: CDR1 DFQATT, CDR2 SNEGSKA (reference sequence). V dropped 6 bases and J dropped 2; count of bases not matched to a gene: 8. CDR3 sequence reads: CSASSGGTSTDTQYF. The CDR3 region has the DNA TGCAGTGCGAGTAGCGGGGGGACCTCCACAGATACGCAGTATTTT.